The 13 T cell receptor beta chains given below trace back to one sample, sequenced in a study of long-term antiretroviral therapy in people with HIV. Run at survey level, the immunoSEQ assay was version v3.0. Assay used: immunoSEQ multiplex PCR; TCRdb lists only in-frame clones, some missing. Of about 19,000 clones listed, over 60% were seen once; the top ten hold roughly 14%. The material was unsorted PBMCs, obtained 0.5 years before starting antiretroviral therapy. Receptors originate from a woman aged 45 to 65 with HIV.

The V call is TRBV5-5, the J call TRBJ1-6; D call uncertain. Germline loops: CDR1 SGHKS, CDR2 YYEKEE (reference sequence). Deletions cut 5 bases from V and 10 bases from J, with 16 bases between. There are 14 residues in the CDR3. The CDR3 region has the DNA TGTGCCAGCAGACCCCCAGGAGCGGTATCACCCCTCCACTTT. This gives the protein CASRPPGAVSPLHF.

This clone has more than one count but fewer than ten. The chain couples TRBV27 to TRBJ2-2; perhaps TRBD1 as D (5 bases). The CDR3 sequence is 12 residues long. Trimming pared 3 bases from V and 6 bases from J, leaving 5 bases between. Germline V gene data show CDR1 as MNHEY and CDR2 as SMNVEV (reference sequence). CDR3 sequence (DNA): TGTGCCAGCAGTTTCAGGGCCGGGGAGCTGTTTTTT. Translation: CASSFRAGELFF.

A note on this clone: A read error may produce the germline difference seen at one junction end. This chain uses TRBV7-3 with TRBJ2-5; tentatively, D is TRBD1 (6 bases). Germline values: CDR1 SGHTA, CDR2 FQGTGA. The CDR3 runs to 15 residues. The CDR3 nucleotides are TGTGCCAGCAGCGAACAGGGATATCGCCAAGAGACTCAGTACTTC. Translation: CASSEQGYRQETQYF.

This clone showed up just once. The CDR3 sequence: CASSLYRLAGGHEQFF. CDR3 in DNA: TGTGCCAGCAGCTTATACCGACTAGCGGGGGGTCATGAGCAGTTCTTC. The chain is built from TRBV7-9 and TRBJ2-1; 13 bases are shared with TRBD2. The J segment lost 8 bases and the V segment lost 2 bases, leaving 6 bases of the junction unmatched. The CDR3 runs to 16 residues. Germline V gene lookup returns CDR1 SEHNR and CDR2 FQNEAQ (reference sequence).

This chain connects TRBV5-7 to TRBJ1-1; maybe TRBD1 (5 bases). TRBV5-7 falls under the ORF class, with uncertain function. The V gene lost 1 base and the J gene lost 8 bases, with 18 bases spanning the gap. The CDR3 has 15 amino acids. CDR3 sequence (DNA): TGTGCCAGCAGCTTGAGGGTTGAGCAGGGAAGAGAAGCTTTCTTT. Amino acid sequence: CASSLRVEQGREAFF.

This rearrangement joins TRBV6-5 to TRBJ1-2; 10 bases align to TRBD1. The germline V gene encodes CDR1 MNHEY and CDR2 SVGAGI. CDR3 length: 16 residues. V lost 2 bases and J lost 8; bases outside the gene matches: 11. The CDR3 is CASSYERGTGEAGYTF. In nucleotides, the CDR3 is TGTGCCAGCAGTTACGAAAGGGGGACAGGGGAGGCCGGCTACACCTTC.

The rearrangement uses TRBV7-2 and TRBJ1-3; 7 bases fit TRBD1. V shed 4 bases and J 4 bases; nucleotides not matched to a gene: 7. Germline-derived CDR1 and CDR2 are SGHTA and FQGNSA. CDR3 length: 15 amino acids. The CDR3 nucleotides are TGTGCCAGCAGCTCTCTAACAGGGGACGGAAACACCATATATTTT. Protein: CASSSLTGDGNTIYF. The full variable domain, in which reference TRBV7-2 and TRBJ1-3 provide the parts outside the CDR3, is GAGVSQSPSNKVTEKGKDVELRCDPISGHTALYWYRQSLGQGLEFLIYFQGNSAPDKSGLPSDRFSAERTGGSVSTLTIQRTQQEDSAVYLCASSSLTGDGNTIYFGEGSWLTVV.

This chain links TRBV18 with TRBJ1-6; 7 bases map to TRBD1. The ends lost 5 bases at V and 4 bases at J; junction bases unmatched: 5. Germline V gives CDR1 KGHSH, CDR2 LQKENI. This CDR3 spans 15 amino acids. The CDR3 DNA follows: TGTGCCAGCTCAGAGGGGGCGAGGTATAATTCACCCCTCCACTTT. Protein product: CASSEGARYNSPLHF.

This clone was counted between two and nine times. The chain is built from TRBV28 and TRBJ1-6; D is unresolved. V was trimmed by 1 base and J by 14 bases, leaving 18 bases between them. The CDR3 is 15 residues long. Per the germline V gene, CDR1 is MDHEN and CDR2 is SYDVKM. CDR3 in DNA: TGTGCCAGCAGTTTATCACCGGAGGCAGGTCAGGCCCTCCACTTT. Its protein product is CASSLSPEAGQALHF.

The genes are TRBV6-1 and TRBJ1-5; D not certain. V shed 0 bases and J shed 9 bases, with 9 bases lying between them. CDR1 MNHNS and CDR2 SASEGT come from the germline V gene. This CDR3 is built from 13 residues. CDR3 in amino acids: CASSEAGISPQHF. The CDR3 region has the DNA TGTGCCAGCAGTGAAGCTGGGATCTCGCCCCAGCATTTT.

The chain recombines TRBV4-1 with TRBJ1-1; D is uncertain. Between the trimmed V and J ends, which lost 0 bases and 7 bases, there was a span of 6 bases. CDR1 MGHRA and CDR2 YSYEKL come from the germline V gene. This CDR3 is 12 amino acids long. CDR3 protein: CASSQDEGEAFF. In DNA form, the CDR3 reads TGCGCCAGCAGCCAAGATGAGGGTGAAGCTTTCTTT.

V gene TRBV19 combines with J gene TRBJ1-2; weak D call: TRBD1 (5 bases). The germline V gene has CDR1 LNHDA and CDR2 SQIVND (reference sequence). CDR3 length: 15 amino acids. Deletions cut 3 bases from V and 4 bases from J, with 15 bases between. This CDR3 reads CASSIWPGLLYGYTF. The CDR3 DNA is TGTGCCAGTAGTATTTGGCCGGGACTCCTCTATGGCTACACCTTC.

The genes are TRBV4-1 and TRBJ2-7; no definite D call. Trimming cost V 4 bases and J 5 bases, with 9 bases left between them. Germline loops: CDR1 MGHRA, CDR2 YSYEKL. The CDR3 covers 12 residues. CDR3 bases: TGCGCCAGCAGCCTCGACGGTGACGAGCAGTACTTC. Translation gives CASSLDGDEQYF.